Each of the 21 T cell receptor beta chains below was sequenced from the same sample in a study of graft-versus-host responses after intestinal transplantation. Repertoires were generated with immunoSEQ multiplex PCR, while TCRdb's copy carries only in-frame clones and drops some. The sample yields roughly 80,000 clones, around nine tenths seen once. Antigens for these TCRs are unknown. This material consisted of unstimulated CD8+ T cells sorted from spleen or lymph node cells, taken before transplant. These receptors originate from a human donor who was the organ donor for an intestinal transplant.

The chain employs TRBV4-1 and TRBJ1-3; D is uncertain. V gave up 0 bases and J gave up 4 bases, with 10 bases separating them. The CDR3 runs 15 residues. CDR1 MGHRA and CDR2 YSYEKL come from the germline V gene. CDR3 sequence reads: CASSQESLGGNTIYF. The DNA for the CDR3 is TGCGCCAGCAGCCAAGAATCCCTGGGAGGAAACACCATATATTTT.

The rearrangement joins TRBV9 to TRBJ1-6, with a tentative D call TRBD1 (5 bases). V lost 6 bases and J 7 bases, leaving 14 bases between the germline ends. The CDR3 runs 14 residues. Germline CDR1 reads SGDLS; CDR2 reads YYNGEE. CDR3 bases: TGTGCCAGCACCGATGCGGGGGGAAATTCACCCCTCCACTTT. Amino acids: CASTDAGGNSPLHF.

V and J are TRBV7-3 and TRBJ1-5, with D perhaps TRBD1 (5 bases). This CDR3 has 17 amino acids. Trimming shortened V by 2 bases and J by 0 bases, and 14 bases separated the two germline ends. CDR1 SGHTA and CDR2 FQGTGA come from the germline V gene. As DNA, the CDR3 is TGTGCCAGCAGCTTACGGGGCTCGGTGTGTAGCAATCAGCCCCAGCATTTT. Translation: CASSLRGSVCSNQPQHF.

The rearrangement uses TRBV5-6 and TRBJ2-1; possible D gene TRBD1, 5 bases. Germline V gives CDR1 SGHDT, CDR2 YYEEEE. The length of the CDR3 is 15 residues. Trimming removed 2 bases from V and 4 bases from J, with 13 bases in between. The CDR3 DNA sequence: TGTGCCAGCAGCTTCGTGGGGCTTCGATACAATGAGCAGTTCTTC. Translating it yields CASSFVGLRYNEQFF.

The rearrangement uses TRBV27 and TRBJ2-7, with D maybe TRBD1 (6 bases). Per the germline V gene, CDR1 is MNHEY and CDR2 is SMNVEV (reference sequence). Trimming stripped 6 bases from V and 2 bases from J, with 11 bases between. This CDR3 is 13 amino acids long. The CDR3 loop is CASSRGPTYEQYF. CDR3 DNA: TGTGCCAGCAGCAGGGGACCGACCTACGAGCAGTACTTC.

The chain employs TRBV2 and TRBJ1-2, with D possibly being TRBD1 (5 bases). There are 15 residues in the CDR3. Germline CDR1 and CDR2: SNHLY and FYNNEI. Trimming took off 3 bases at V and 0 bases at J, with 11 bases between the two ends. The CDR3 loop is CASSDRQIPNYGYTF. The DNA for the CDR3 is TGTGCCAGCAGTGATAGACAGATACCTAACTATGGCTACACCTTC.

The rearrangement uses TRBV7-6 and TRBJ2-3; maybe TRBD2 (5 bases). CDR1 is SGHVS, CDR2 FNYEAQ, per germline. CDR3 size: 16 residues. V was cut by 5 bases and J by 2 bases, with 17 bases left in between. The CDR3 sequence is CASSPLEYGNTDTQYF. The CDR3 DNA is TGTGCCAGCAGCCCCCTTGAGTACGGGAACACAGATACGCAGTATTTT. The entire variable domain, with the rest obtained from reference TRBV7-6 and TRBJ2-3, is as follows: GAGVSQSPRYKVTKRGQDVALRCDPISGHVSLYWYRQALGQGPEFLTYFNYEAQQDKSGLPNDRFSAERPEGSISTLTIQRTEQRDSAMYRCASSPLEYGNTDTQYFGPGTRLTVL.

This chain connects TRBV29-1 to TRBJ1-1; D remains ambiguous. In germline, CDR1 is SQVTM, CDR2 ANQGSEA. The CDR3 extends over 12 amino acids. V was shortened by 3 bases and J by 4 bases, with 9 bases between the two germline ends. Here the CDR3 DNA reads TGCAGCGTTGATAGGATGGCCACTGAAGCTTTCTTT. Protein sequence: CSVDRMATEAFF.

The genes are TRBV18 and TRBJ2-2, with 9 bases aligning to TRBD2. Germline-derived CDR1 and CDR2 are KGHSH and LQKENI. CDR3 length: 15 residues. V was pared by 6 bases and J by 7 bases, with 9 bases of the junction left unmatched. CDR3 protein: CASSARTSEIGELFF. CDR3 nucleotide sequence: TGTGCCAGCTCGGCTCGGACTAGCGAAATCGGGGAGCTGTTTTTT.

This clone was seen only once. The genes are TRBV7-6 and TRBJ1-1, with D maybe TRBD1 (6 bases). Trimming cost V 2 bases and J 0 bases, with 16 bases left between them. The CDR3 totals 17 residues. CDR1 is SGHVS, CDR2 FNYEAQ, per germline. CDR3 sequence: CASSLNLGASMNTEAFF. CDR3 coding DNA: TGTGCCAGCAGCTTAAATTTGGGGGCAAGCATGAACACTGAAGCTTTCTTT.

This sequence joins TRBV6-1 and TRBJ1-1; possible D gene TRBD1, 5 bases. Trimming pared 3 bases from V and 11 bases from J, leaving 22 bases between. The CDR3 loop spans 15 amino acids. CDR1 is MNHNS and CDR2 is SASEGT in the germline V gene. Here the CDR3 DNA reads TGTGCCAGCAGTGAGTCCGCAGGGATGGTCCTGCGTGCTTTCTTT. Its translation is CASSESAGMVLRAFF.

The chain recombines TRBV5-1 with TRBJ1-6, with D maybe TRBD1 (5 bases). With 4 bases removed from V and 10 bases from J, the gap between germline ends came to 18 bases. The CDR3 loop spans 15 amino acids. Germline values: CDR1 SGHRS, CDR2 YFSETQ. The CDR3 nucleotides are TGCGCCAGCAGCAGGCGGGGTCAGGGTGGCTCACCCCTCCACTTT. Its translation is CASSRRGQGGSPLHF.

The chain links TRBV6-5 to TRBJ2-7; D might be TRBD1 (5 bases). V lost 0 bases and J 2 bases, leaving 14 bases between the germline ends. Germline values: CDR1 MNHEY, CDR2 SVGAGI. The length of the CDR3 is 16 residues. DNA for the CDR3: TGTGCCAGCAGTTACTCGAAGGGGTTGGTCACCTACGAGCAGTACTTC. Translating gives CASSYSKGLVTYEQYF.

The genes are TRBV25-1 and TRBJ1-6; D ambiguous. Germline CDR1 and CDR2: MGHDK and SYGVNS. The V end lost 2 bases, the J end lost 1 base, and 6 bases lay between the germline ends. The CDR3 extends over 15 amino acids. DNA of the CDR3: TGTGCCAGCAGTGAAGGCGAGTCCTATAATTCACCCCTCCACTTT. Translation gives CASSEGESYNSPLHF.

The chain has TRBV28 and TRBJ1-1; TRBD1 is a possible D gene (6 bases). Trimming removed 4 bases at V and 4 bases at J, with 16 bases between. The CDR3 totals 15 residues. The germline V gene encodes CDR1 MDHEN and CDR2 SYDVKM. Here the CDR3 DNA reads TGTGCCAGCAGTTCAGGGGTTCGTTTGACCACTGAAGCTTTCTTT. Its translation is CASSSGVRLTTEAFF.

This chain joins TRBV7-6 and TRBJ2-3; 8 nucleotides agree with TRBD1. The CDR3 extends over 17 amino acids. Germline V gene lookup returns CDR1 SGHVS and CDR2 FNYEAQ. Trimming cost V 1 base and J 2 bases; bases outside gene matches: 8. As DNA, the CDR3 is TGTGCCAGCAGCTTAGACTTTTTGACAGGGGTCACAGATACGCAGTATTTT. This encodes CASSLDFLTGVTDTQYF.

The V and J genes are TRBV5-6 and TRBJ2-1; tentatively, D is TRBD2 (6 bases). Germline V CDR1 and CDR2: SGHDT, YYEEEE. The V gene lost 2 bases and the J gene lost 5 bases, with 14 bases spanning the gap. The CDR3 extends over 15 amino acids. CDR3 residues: CASSFRLGLDNEQFF. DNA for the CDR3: TGTGCCAGCAGCTTCCGACTAGGTCTCGACAATGAGCAGTTCTTC.

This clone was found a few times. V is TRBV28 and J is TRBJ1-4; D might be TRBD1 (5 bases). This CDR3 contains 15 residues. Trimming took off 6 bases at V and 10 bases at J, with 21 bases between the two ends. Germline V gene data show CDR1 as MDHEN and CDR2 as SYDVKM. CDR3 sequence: CASRPIGQLEGKLFF. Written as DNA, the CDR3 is TGTGCCAGCAGGCCGATCGGACAATTGGAGGGAAAACTGTTTTTT.

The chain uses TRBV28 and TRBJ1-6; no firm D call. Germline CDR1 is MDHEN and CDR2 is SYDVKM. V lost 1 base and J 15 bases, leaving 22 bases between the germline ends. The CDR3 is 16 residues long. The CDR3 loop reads CASSLSTDGPHFVLHF. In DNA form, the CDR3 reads TGTGCCAGCAGTTTATCAACCGATGGACCCCACTTCGTCCTCCACTTT.

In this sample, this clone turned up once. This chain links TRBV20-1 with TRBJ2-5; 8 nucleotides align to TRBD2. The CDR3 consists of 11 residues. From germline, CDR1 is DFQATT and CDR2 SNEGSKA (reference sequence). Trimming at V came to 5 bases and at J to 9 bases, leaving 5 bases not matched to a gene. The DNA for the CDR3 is TGCAGTGCTGGCGGGGGGTCGGCCCAGTACTTC. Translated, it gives CSAGGGSAQYF.

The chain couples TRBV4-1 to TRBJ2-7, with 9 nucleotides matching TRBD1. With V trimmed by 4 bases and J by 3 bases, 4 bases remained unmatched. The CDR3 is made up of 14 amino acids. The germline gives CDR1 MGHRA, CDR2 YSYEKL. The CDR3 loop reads CASSPEDRGYEQYF. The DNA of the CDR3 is TGCGCCAGCAGCCCCGAGGACAGGGGCTACGAGCAGTACTTC.